Included here is one T cell receptor (beta chain) sequence, with context. Only CD45RO-negative cells positively selected for CCR7 counted as naive CD8 cells, so terminally differentiated effector memory CD45RA+ cells were excluded. The entry originates in a study of shared clonotypes between healthy human individuals. Measured with immunoSEQ multiplex PCR; TCRdb has only the in-frame clones, and not every one. The data show about 2.1 million clones, 80% to 95% seen once. Germline V CDR1 and CDR2: SGHRS, YFSETQ. J gave up 6 bases and V 1 base, and 7 bases lay outside the gene matches. The CDR3 contains 17 residues.

The source of this sequence is a man aged 18 to 35 in good health. Some clones in this sample may be carry-over from other donors' samples. The chain couples TRBV5-1 to TRBJ2-3; 14 bases line up with TRBD2. The sequenced sample was naive CD8+ T cells from PBMCs. In nucleotides, the CDR3 is TGCGCCAGCAGCTTGTCGGGACTAGCGGGAGTTTCCGATACGCAGTATTTT. Its protein is CASSLSGLAGVSDTQYF.